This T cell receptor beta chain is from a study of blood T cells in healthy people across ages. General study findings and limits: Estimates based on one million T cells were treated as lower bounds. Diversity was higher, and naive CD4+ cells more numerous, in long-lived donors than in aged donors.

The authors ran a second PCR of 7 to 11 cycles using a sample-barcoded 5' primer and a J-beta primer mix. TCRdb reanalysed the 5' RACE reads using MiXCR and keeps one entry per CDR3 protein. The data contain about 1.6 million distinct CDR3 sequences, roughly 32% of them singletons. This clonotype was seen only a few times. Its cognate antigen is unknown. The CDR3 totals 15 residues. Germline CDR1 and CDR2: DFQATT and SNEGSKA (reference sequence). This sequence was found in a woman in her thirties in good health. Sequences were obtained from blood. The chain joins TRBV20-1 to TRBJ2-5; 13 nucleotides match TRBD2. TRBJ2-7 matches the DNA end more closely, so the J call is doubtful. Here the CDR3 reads CSAIRPLAGGGEQYF. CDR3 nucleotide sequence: TGCAGTGCTATACGCCCACTAGCGGGAGGGGGCGAGCAGTACTTC.